This T cell receptor (beta chain) was profiled in a study of cytomegalovirus exposure and HLA in healthy donors. Study-wide results and limits: With further analysis later on, most CMV-associated TCR beta chains appeared HLA-restricted. In a later analysis, TCR beta V- and J-gene trimming was associated with a missense DCLRE1C variant. Productive status was seen about 90% or about 30% of the time for most TCR beta V segments in an earlier analysis.

Regarding this clone: Its antigen is not identified.

Both 60 Vbeta primers and 13 Jbeta primers went into the PCR. Clones were read by immunoSEQ multiplex PCR, and TCRdb kept only the in-frame ones, dropping some. The table includes roughly 100,000 clones, more than 60% detected once. V lost 4 bases to trimming and J lost 1 base; unmatched junction nucleotides: 11. Germline V lookup: CDR1 SGHRS, CDR2 YFSETQ. CDR3 size: 16 residues. The TCR sequence derives from a man aged 40-55 years in good health and CMV-seronegative. The chain links TRBV5-1 to TRBJ2-7; 7 bases line up with TRBD2. Sequencing used PBMCs. As DNA, the CDR3 is TGCGCCAGCAGCCTGGATTTAAGCGGGGTATCCTACGAGCAGTACTTC. Translating it yields CASSLDLSGVSYEQYF.